This T cell receptor beta chain was found in a study of tumor-infiltrating lymphocytes in primary liver carcinoma. On the study more broadly: The study included patients who were men and women aged 30 to 69 years. The study reported T1-T3 N0M0 tumors spanning 4.2 to 10 cm.

Germline values: CDR1 MNHNS, CDR2 SASEGT. The CDR3 is made up of 15 amino acids. The trim removed 5 bases at V and 3 bases at J, leaving 7 bases unmatched. The template, roughly 550 ng total RNA, yielded TCR beta cDNA made with a constant-region primer. Construction of TCR beta libraries relied on three successive nested multiplex PCR rounds employing slightly modified ARM-PCR. TRBV1-TRBV30 forward primers paired with a C-beta reverse primer were used in the first two PCR rounds, which ran about 11 cycles each. MiXCR, run by TCRdb on the multiplex PCR reads, gives a single entry per CDR3 protein. The table includes 200,000 or so distinct CDR3 sequences, 65% detected once. Unsorted whole blood supplied the blood RNA, and germline DNA was isolated too. General study points: Tumors and blood were compared for top-250-clone fraction, and tumors had the significantly higher value (p = 0.039).

About this clonotype: What it recognizes is unknown. This could be a read error, since a much larger clone is one nucleotide away.

Sequencing input: peripheral blood. This chain links TRBV6-1 with TRBJ2-7; 10 bases align to TRBD1. This TCR was recovered from a woman between 55 and 75 years old with primary liver carcinoma and hepatitis B virus infection. CDR3 nucleotide sequence: TGTGCCAGCAGTAAATCCAGGACAGGGGGCTACGAGCAGTACTTC. It encodes CASSKSRTGGYEQYF.